The next 30 T cell receptor beta chains were all read from a single sample in a study of vaccination effects on CD4 cells after COVID-19. Antigen-specific CD4+ T cell clonotypes were called by their expansion after viral peptide-pool culture in ViraFEST. Subsequent to 10 days of culture, CD4+ T cells were isolated. Sometime from March through December 2020, the person acquired a SARS-CoV-2 infection that PCR confirmed. No antigen is known for these receptors. Data came from immunoSEQ multiplex PCR; TCRdb stores just in-frame clones and leaves some out. This sample has about 22,000 clones; more than 70% occur once, and the top ten carry 15% to 20%. The specimen was CD4+ T cells from PBMCs cultured with SARS-CoV-2 spike peptides, collected before COVID-19 vaccination. These receptors all come from a human donor who had a prior SARS-CoV-2 infection.

The chain is built from TRBV7-2 and TRBJ2-4; D gene uncertain. The V gene lost 3 bases and the J gene lost 7 bases, with 10 bases spanning the gap. The CDR3 length is 13 residues. The V gene's germline CDR1 is SGHTA and CDR2 FQGNSA. As DNA, the CDR3 is TGTGCCAGCAGCTTCTCCCACGGGAACATTCAGTACTTC. Amino acids: CASSFSHGNIQYF.

The chain employs TRBV2 and TRBJ2-1, with D uncertain. The CDR3 covers 13 residues. Trimming left V 1 base short and J 2 bases short, with 3 bases between. Germline-derived CDR1 and CDR2 are SNHLY and FYNNEI. This chain's CDR3 is CASSEDPYNEQFF. In nucleotides, the CDR3 is TGTGCCAGCAGTGAAGACCCCTACAATGAGCAGTTCTTC.

The CDR3 region has the DNA TGTGCCACCCGACTAGCTGTACAGTTGTATTTT. Translation: CATRLAVQLYF. The chain uses TRBV6-5 and TRBJ2-3, with 7 bases identical to TRBD2. V was clipped by 10 bases and J by 14 bases; unmatched bases: 12. Germline V CDR1 and CDR2: MNHEY, SVGAGI. The CDR3 length is 11 residues.

The chain joins TRBV19 to TRBJ2-1; D not resolved. CDR1 is LNHDA, CDR2 SQIVND, per germline (reference sequence). The CDR3 runs to 16 residues. Between the trimmed V and J ends, which lost 5 bases and 0 bases, there was a span of 14 bases. CDR3 nucleotide sequence: TGTGCCAGTAGTCCCAATCGGCGGAGCTCCTACAATGAGCAGTTCTTC. Residues: CASSPNRRSSYNEQFF.

This chain links TRBV28 with TRBJ1-2, with D maybe TRBD1 (5 bases). This CDR3 comprises 14 residues. Germline V lookup: CDR1 MDHEN, CDR2 SYDVKM. V lost 3 bases and J lost 2, with 10 bases in between. The CDR3, as DNA: TGTGCCAGCAGTTTGGGGGGTACCAACTATGGCTACACCTTC. Translation gives CASSLGGTNYGYTF.

This chain connects TRBV30 to TRBJ2-7, with 7 bases that match TRBD1. The CDR3 is 14 residues long. CDR1 GTSNPN and CDR2 SVGIG come from the germline V gene (reference sequence). In nucleotides, the CDR3 is TGTGCGGGGAGCCAGAAGGGGGCACCCTACGAGCAGTACTTC. Translated, it gives CAGSQKGAPYEQYF.

This clone has just a few counts. This rearrangement joins TRBV11-2 to TRBJ2-7; D is uncertain. This CDR3 is built from 12 residues. The germline V and J ends were trimmed by 1 base and 7 bases, with 8 bases remaining between them. Germline assignment: CDR1 SGHAT and CDR2 FQNNGV. CDR3 amino acids: CASSLVFGEQYF. The CDR3, as DNA: TGTGCCAGCAGCTTAGTGTTCGGGGAGCAGTACTTC.

The V call is TRBV27, the J call TRBJ2-5; TRBD2 matches 9 bases. J lost 5 bases, V lost 5 bases, and 6 bases had no gene match. Germline V gives CDR1 MNHEY, CDR2 SMNVEV (reference sequence). The CDR3 contains 14 residues. CDR3 in DNA: TGTGCCAGCAGTAGTAGCGGGAGACGGGAGACCCAGTACTTC. Translating gives CASSSSGRRETQYF.

The CDR3 DNA reads as TGTGCCAGCTCACCGTACTCGTTTGCGACAGGGGCCGAGCAGTACTTC. The encoded protein is CASSPYSFATGAEQYF. The genes are TRBV18 and TRBJ2-7; 8 bases match TRBD1. Germline V gene sequence: CDR1 KGHSH, CDR2 LQKENI. This CDR3 contains 16 residues. V shed 3 bases and J 6 bases; nucleotides not matched to a gene: 13.

The chain is built from TRBV7-2 and TRBJ2-6; TRBD1 matches at 9 bases. CDR1 is SGHTA and CDR2 is FQGNSA in the germline V gene. The V gene end was trimmed by 5 bases and the J gene end by 2 bases; junction bases not matched to a gene: 4. The CDR3 covers 16 residues. In DNA, the CDR3 is TGTGCCAGCAGCACAGGGACAGGGACTGGGGCCAACGTCCTGACTTTC. It yields the protein CASSTGTGTGANVLTF.

This chain joins TRBV15 and TRBJ2-1; no clear D gene. Germline CDR1 and CDR2: LNHNV and YYDKDF (reference sequence). The ends were cut back, 0 bases at V and 4 bases at J, with 10 bases in the middle. The length of the CDR3 is 15 residues. The CDR3 sequence is CATSRDPKQYNEQFF. Written as DNA, the CDR3 is TGTGCCACCAGCAGAGATCCCAAACAGTACAATGAGCAGTTCTTC.

The genes are TRBV27 and TRBJ2-7; D unresolved. The CDR3 loop spans 15 amino acids. Germline loops: CDR1 MNHEY, CDR2 SMNVEV (reference sequence). The V end was cut by 5 bases, the J end by 0 bases, with 14 bases between. The chain's CDR3 is CASSLTGRSSYEQYF. The CDR3 region has the DNA TGTGCCAGCAGTCTAACCGGACGGAGCTCCTACGAGCAGTACTTC.

CDR3: CASSVGRPDNSPLHF. The CDR3 nucleotides are TGTGCCAGCAGCGTGGGCAGGCCGGATAATTCACCCCTCCACTTT. The chain joins TRBV6-5 to TRBJ1-6; D uncertain. Per the germline V gene, CDR1 is MNHEY and CDR2 is SVGAGI. The CDR3 is 15 amino acids. The V end was cut by 6 bases, the J end by 5 bases, with 14 bases between.

The chain uses TRBV5-4 and TRBJ1-4; maybe TRBD1 (6 bases). CDR1 and CDR2 (germline): SGHNT, YYREEE (reference sequence). V was trimmed by 3 bases and J by 0 bases, leaving 12 bases between them. The CDR3 consists of 16 residues. For the CDR3, the DNA is TGTGCCAGCAGCTCTGGGGGCTTCCCAACTAATGAAAAACTGTTTTTT. Its translation is CASSSGGFPTNEKLFF.

This clone was observed a handful of times. This rearrangement joins TRBV20-1 to TRBJ1-1; the D is unclear. From germline, CDR1 is DFQATT and CDR2 SNEGSKA (reference sequence). CDR3 length equals 10 residues. The V gene lost 5 bases and the J gene lost 10 bases, with 11 bases spanning the gap. CDR3 DNA: TGCAGTGCTCGAAGGGTTATAGCTTTCTTT. It encodes CSARRVIAFF.

The J gene is TRBJ2-7, the V gene TRBV3-1 (or the pseudogene TRBV3-2); 9 bases agree with TRBD1. The J segment lost 2 bases and the V segment lost 2 bases, leaving 7 bases of the junction unmatched. This CDR3 has 16 amino acids. The germline V gene has CDR1 LGHDT and CDR2 YNNKEL (reference sequence). This CDR3 is CASSQYPRDRAYEQYF. CDR3 DNA: TGTGCCAGCAGCCAATATCCCCGGGACAGGGCCTACGAGCAGTACTTC.

The chain uses TRBV2 and TRBJ2-5; 12 positions match TRBD2. Germline trimming cut 3 bases from V and 4 bases from J; bases unmatched to any gene: 6. This CDR3 comprises 16 residues. Looked up from germline, CDR1 is SNHLY and CDR2 is FYNNEI. The CDR3 region is CASSEATSGGGETQYF. CDR3 bases: TGTGCCAGCAGTGAGGCGACTAGCGGGGGTGGAGAGACCCAGTACTTC.

In nucleotides, the CDR3 is TGTGCCTGGAGTCCGAGAGAGACCCAGTACTTC. Its protein product is CAWSPRETQYF. The rearrangement links TRBV30 to TRBJ2-5; D remains ambiguous. The germline V and J ends were trimmed by 2 bases and 4 bases, with 5 bases remaining between them. The CDR3 contains 11 residues. From germline, CDR1 is GTSNPN and CDR2 SVGIG (reference sequence).

J is TRBJ2-6 and V is TRBV10-3, with D maybe TRBD1 (6 bases). Germline V CDR1 and CDR2: ENHRY, SYGVKD. The CDR3 covers 15 residues. V was clipped by 5 bases and J by 4 bases, with 12 bases between them. CDR3 coding DNA: TGTGCCATCAGTTCCCTCGGGACAGGGGCCAACGTCCTGACTTTC. Its translation is CAISSLGTGANVLTF.

This chain connects TRBV7-9 to TRBJ2-1; D not certain. V was pared by 1 base and J by 6 bases, with 10 bases between. Germline CDR1 reads SEHNR; CDR2 reads FQNEAQ (reference sequence). The CDR3 has 14 amino acids. As DNA, the CDR3 is TGTGCCAGCAGCTTAGTTGTGCCCTTCAATGAGCAGTTCTTC. Its translation is CASSLVVPFNEQFF.

The rearrangement links TRBV24-1 to TRBJ2-1; the D is unclear. CDR3 length: 13 amino acids. V was trimmed by 3 bases and J by 8 bases, leaving 10 bases between them. The germline V gene has CDR1 KGHDR and CDR2 SFDVKD. The CDR3 loop reads CATSDIGSDEQFF. The CDR3, as DNA: TGTGCCACCAGTGATATTGGTTCGGATGAGCAGTTCTTC.

The V gene is TRBV9, the J gene TRBJ2-7; tentative D call: TRBD2 (6 bases). Germline CDR1 is SGDLS and CDR2 is YYNGEE. The CDR3 extends over 17 amino acids. Trimming removed 4 bases from V and 1 base from J, with 21 bases in between. The DNA of the CDR3 is TGTGCCAGCAGCCCGCGTCGGGGACGGGAGTGGTCCTACGAGCAGTACTTC. Amino acids: CASSPRRGREWSYEQYF.

The chain combines TRBV7-9 with TRBJ2-7; no reliable D call. CDR1 and CDR2 (germline): SEHNR, FQNEAQ (reference sequence). This CDR3 contains 15 residues. Trimming removed 5 bases at V and 7 bases at J, with 21 bases between. CDR3 sequence (DNA): TGTGCCAGCAGCCCGACGGAGTCTGCCCTCGGGGAGCAGTACTTC. It specifies CASSPTESALGEQYF. The full variable domain, rest sourced from reference TRBV7-9 and TRBJ2-7, is DTGVSQNPRHKITKRGQNVTFRCDPISEHNRLYWYRQTLGQGPEFLTYFQNEAQLEKSRLLSDRFSAERPKGSFSTLEIQRTEQGDSAMYLCASSPTESALGEQYFGPGTRLTVT.

The rearrangement uses TRBV5-6 and TRBJ2-2, with 10 bases aligning to TRBD1. J gave up 1 base and V 4 bases, and 7 bases lay outside the gene matches. The CDR3 runs to 17 residues. Germline V gives CDR1 SGHDT, CDR2 YYEEEE. Here the CDR3 DNA reads TGTGCCAGCAGCGGAAGACAGGGGGCAAGGAACACCGGGGAGCTGTTTTTT. Protein: CASSGRQGARNTGELFF.

The chain employs TRBV11-3 and TRBJ2-2; D uncertain. The germline V gene encodes CDR1 SGHNT and CDR2 YENEEA. V was trimmed by 0 bases and J by 7 bases, leaving 6 bases between them. The CDR3 length is 13 residues. CDR3 DNA: TGTGCCAGCAGCTTAGACTGGGGCGGGGAGCTGTTTTTT. It codes for CASSLDWGGELFF.

The J gene is TRBJ2-7, the V gene TRBV6-6, with D tentatively TRBD1 (5 bases). The CDR3 contains 15 residues. The V gene lost 6 bases and the J gene lost 3 bases, with 18 bases spanning the gap. Germline CDR1 is MNHNY and CDR2 is SVGAGI (reference sequence). The CDR3 DNA reads TGTGCCAGCAGCTATGACAGCACCCCCGACTACGAGCAGTACTTC. Its translation: CASSYDSTPDYEQYF.

The V and J genes are TRBV2 and TRBJ1-1; D is perhaps TRBD1 (6 bases). This CDR3 contains 16 residues. The V gene's germline CDR1 is SNHLY and CDR2 FYNNEI. Trimming cost V 4 bases and J 5 bases, with 20 bases left between them. CDR3 sequence: CASSAEQGFLGTEAFF. CDR3 nucleotides: TGTGCCAGCAGTGCAGAGCAGGGGTTCCTAGGGACTGAAGCTTTCTTT.

This rearrangement joins TRBV11-3 to TRBJ2-2; D gene unclear. Germline V gene sequence: CDR1 SGHNT, CDR2 YENEEA. Trimming removed 1 base at V and 2 bases at J, with 8 bases between. CDR3 length: 15 amino acids. The CDR3 DNA reads TGTGCCAGCAGCTTAGTTCACTACAACACCGGGGAGCTGTTTTTT. Amino acid sequence: CASSLVHYNTGELFF.

This clone was seen once. CDR3 nucleotides: TGTGCCAGTAGTATAGGGCTAGCGGGCTACACCGGGGAGCTGTTTTTT. It codes for CASSIGLAGYTGELFF. V usage is TRBV19 and J usage is TRBJ2-2, with 8 bases identical to TRBD2. Germline CDR1 is LNHDA and CDR2 is SQIVND (reference sequence). The J segment lost 3 bases and the V segment lost 1 base, leaving 4 bases of the junction unmatched. The CDR3 sequence is 16 residues long.

V is TRBV30 and J is TRBJ2-1, with 12 positions matching TRBD2. V lost 3 bases and J lost 0; bases outside the gene matches: 6. Germline CDR1 reads GTSNPN; CDR2 reads SVGIG (reference sequence). This CDR3 is built from 17 residues. This chain's CDR3 is CAWRRLAGGSSYNEQFF. As DNA, the CDR3 is TGTGCCTGGAGGCGGCTAGCGGGGGGGAGCTCCTACAATGAGCAGTTCTTC.